The 6 T cell receptor beta chains below come from one sample, sequenced in a study of blood T cell repertoires in COVID-19. Here immunoSEQ multiplex PCR was the method, and the copy in TCRdb shows in-frame clones only, minus some. The profile shows around 210,000 clones, 85% of them singletons. Input material: peripheral blood. Source of these receptors: a man in his fifties with COVID-19, enrolled during active disease.

V and J are TRBV19 and TRBJ1-2; maybe TRBD1 (5 bases). The V and J ends lost 3 bases and 4 bases respectively, with 9 bases between them. The germline V gene has CDR1 LNHDA and CDR2 SQIVND (reference sequence). This CDR3 is 13 amino acids long. As DNA, the CDR3 is TGTGCCAGTAGTATGGAGGGGACCTATGGCTACACCTTC. As protein: CASSMEGTYGYTF.

The CDR3 DNA sequence: TGTGCCACCAGCATAAGACTAGCGGAGACCCAGTACTTC. The encoded protein is CATSIRLAETQYF. V is TRBV15 and J is TRBJ2-5, with 8 bases aligning to TRBD2. This CDR3 comprises 13 residues. Losses at the gene ends were 4 bases for V and 5 bases for J; bases not matched to a gene: 3. The germline gives CDR1 LNHNV, CDR2 YYDKDF (reference sequence). The complete variable domain, with remaining parts taken from reference TRBV15 and TRBJ2-5, reads DAMVIQNPRYQVTQFGKPVTLSCSQTLNHNVMYWYQQKSSQAPKLLFHYYDKDFNNEADTPDNFQSRRPNTSFCFLDIRSPGLGDTAMYLCATSIRLAETQYFGPGTRLLVL.

This clone was counted a few times. The chain is built from TRBV7-9 and TRBJ2-7, with a tentative D call TRBD2 (5 bases). The CDR3 is 14 amino acids. The germline V gene encodes CDR1 SEHNR and CDR2 FQNEAQ (reference sequence). The V and J ends lost 5 bases and 1 base respectively, with 12 bases between them. CDR3 sequence (DNA): TGTGCCAGCAGCCCCCGGGAACGTTCCTACGAGCAGTACTTC. As protein: CASSPRERSYEQYF.

The V call is TRBV28, the J call TRBJ1-3; maybe TRBD1 (6 bases). Germline V gene data show CDR1 as MDHEN and CDR2 as SYDVKM. This CDR3 has 16 amino acids. The V end was cut by 5 bases, the J end by 4 bases, with 18 bases between. CDR3 protein: CASSGIPGHAGNTIYF. The CDR3 coding sequence is TGTGCCAGCAGTGGAATTCCGGGACATGCGGGAAACACCATATATTTT.

This clone was counted a single time. J is TRBJ1-6 and V is TRBV27, with TRBD1 as a possible D gene (6 bases). V was clipped by 6 bases and J by 5 bases, with 11 bases between them. Germline CDR1 MNHEY, CDR2 SMNVEV (reference sequence). The CDR3 runs to 14 residues. The CDR3 protein is CASRLGTNNSPLHF. The CDR3, as DNA: TGTGCCAGCAGGCTCGGGACAAATAATTCACCCCTCCACTTT.

The chain has TRBV5-1 and TRBJ1-6, with D possibly matching TRBD1 (6 bases). This CDR3 is built from 15 residues. V was pared by 0 bases and J by 10 bases, with 14 bases between. The germline gives CDR1 SGHRS, CDR2 YFSETQ. The CDR3 sequence: CASSLDRAPGSPLHF. CDR3 bases: TGCGCCAGCAGCTTGGACAGGGCCCCTGGGTCACCCCTCCACTTT. Full variable domain (rest looked up from reference TRBV5-1 and TRBJ1-6): KAGVTQTPRYLIKTRGQQVTLSCSPISGHRSVSWYQQTPGQGLQFLFEYFSETQRNKGNFPGRFSGRQFSNSRSEMNVSTLELGDSALYLCASSLDRAPGSPLHFGNGTRLTVT.